These T cell receptor beta chains were read from a single sample in a study of blood T cell repertoires in COVID-19. The data were produced by immunoSEQ multiplex PCR, yet TCRdb's version contains in-frame clones alone and is incomplete. Of under 140,000 clones listed, roughly 82% are singletons. Sequencing was performed on peripheral blood. The receptors stem from a woman aged 55-70 years with acute or convalescent COVID-19. The CDR3 runs from the conserved cysteine through the conserved F or W. D genes are given only for firm matches. Clone size is stated in some rows and not others, as once, few, many or a class when expanded.

TGTGCCAGCACCCGCCGGGACACCATATATTTT | CASTRRDTIYF | TRBJ1-3 | few | TRBV7-2 | -
TGTGCCAGCGGGACAGAGATTAACTATGGCTACACCTTC | CASGTEINYGYTF | TRBJ1-2 | - | TRBV6-5 | TRBD1
TGTGCCTGGAGTTTGGGACAGGGGAGACAGCCCCAGCATTTT | CAWSLGQGRQPQHF | TRBJ1-5 | - | TRBV30 | TRBD1
TGTGCCAGCAGGCCGCAGGGGCAACTCTCCTACGAGCAGTACTTC | CASRPQGQLSYEQYF | TRBJ2-7 | - | TRBV6-5 | -
TGTGCCAGCTCATCGGGGACAGGGGATGGTCCACCCCTCCACTTT | CASSSGTGDGPPLHF | TRBJ1-6 | - | TRBV18 | TRBD1
TGTGCCAGCAGAGTAGGGGACTCGAACACTGAAGCTTTCTTT | CASRVGDSNTEAFF | TRBJ1-1 | - | TRBV28 | -
TGTGCCAGCAGCCCCATTGGCAATTCACCCCTCCACTTT | CASSPIGNSPLHF | TRBJ1-6 | - | TRBV12-3/TRBV12-4 | -
TGCGCCAGCGCGCCGCCCTTCCGAGGAATGAACACTGAAGCTTTCTTT | CASAPPFRGMNTEAFF | TRBJ1-1 | - | TRBV4-1 | -
TGTGCCACCAGCCTCTTTAGGGGGCCGAGCACTGAAGCTTTCTTT | CATSLFRGPSTEAFF | TRBJ1-1 | - | TRBV15 | TRBD1
TGTGCCAGCAGTGACTCCGGGGACAGTTACGAGCAGTACTTC | CASSDSGDSYEQYF | TRBJ2-7 | few | TRBV6-4 | TRBD1
TGTGCCAGGACCTTCCCTAGCGGGGGGCAAGAGACCCAGTACTTC | CARTFPSGGQETQYF | TRBJ2-5 | once | TRBV7-2 | TRBD2
TGTGCCAGCAGTGAACAGGACAGGTTCTCCTACGAGCAGTACTTC | CASSEQDRFSYEQYF | TRBJ2-7 | - | TRBV6-1 | TRBD1
TGCGCCAGCAGCGTTGCGGGGGGGCTAAACACCGGGGAGCTGTTTTTT | CASSVAGGLNTGELFF | TRBJ2-2 | - | TRBV5-1 | TRBD2
TGTGCCAGCAGTCCCCGTAGTAGCGGGGGGGCGTTCCCCTACAATGAGCAGTTCTTC | CASSPRSSGGAFPYNEQFF | TRBJ2-1 | - | TRBV27 | TRBD2
TGTGCCAGCAGTTACGACGGGACAGTCTATGGCTACACCTTC | CASSYDGTVYGYTF | TRBJ1-2 | - | TRBV6-5 | TRBD1
TGTGCCACAACAGTCCGGAAAAACTATGGCTACACCTTC | CATTVRKNYGYTF | TRBJ1-2 | once | TRBV5-6 | -
TGCGCCAGCAGCCAAGGGCTAGGCAGGGCAGATACGCAGTATTTT | CASSQGLGRADTQYF | TRBJ2-3 | - | TRBV4-3 | -
TGTGCCAGCAGCTTGGACGGGGGGCCTAGCCGCCCAGATACGCAGTATTTT | CASSLDGGPSRPDTQYF | TRBJ2-3 | - | TRBV5-4 | -
TGTGCCAGCAGGCCGGGACTAGCGGGAATCACAGATACGCAGTATTTT | CASRPGLAGITDTQYF | TRBJ2-3 | - | TRBV6-6 | TRBD2
TGTGCCTGGAGTCCCGGTATTTCCTACAATGAGCAGTTCTTC | CAWSPGISYNEQFF | TRBJ2-1 | few | TRBV30 | -
TGTGCCAGCAGCTTAAGGGGGACTAATGGCTACACCTTC | CASSLRGTNGYTF | TRBJ1-2 | - | TRBV7-9 | -
TGTGCCAGCAGCGTCTTGGGGGGAAGGGACGCTGGGGCCAACGTCCTGACTTTC | CASSVLGGRDAGANVLTF | TRBJ2-6 | once | TRBV9 | -
TGTGCCAGGTATACAGGTGATAAAATAGCCAAAAACATTCAGTACTTC | CARYTGDKIAKNIQYF | TRBJ2-4 | - | TRBV7-3 | -
TGTGCCAGCAGCGAGCGGGGGGAGAGCTACGAGCAGTACTTC | CASSERGESYEQYF | TRBJ2-7 | - | TRBV3-1/TRBV3-2 | TRBD2
TGTGCCAGCATTCGGAACAGGGGGCAGATGAATGAGCAGTTCTTC | CASIRNRGQMNEQFF | TRBJ2-1 | - | TRBV28 | TRBD1
TGCGCCAGCAGCCCCGGGGGTACCACCGGGGAGCTGTTTTTT | CASSPGGTTGELFF | TRBJ2-2 | few | TRBV5-1 | -
TGTGCCAGCAGCGTGGCACTAGCGGGGGGATACACAGATACGCAGTATTTT | CASSVALAGGYTDTQYF | TRBJ2-3 | - | TRBV9 | TRBD2
TGTGCCAGTAGTCGTTCCACAGGGGGCTCTGGAAACACCATATATTTT | CASSRSTGGSGNTIYF | TRBJ1-3 | many | TRBV19 | TRBD1
TGTGCCAGTAGTATGGGACAGGGGTTCTACGAGCAGTACTTC | CASSMGQGFYEQYF | TRBJ2-7 | - | TRBV19 | TRBD1
TGTGCCAGCAGTCATGGTACAGGCTTGAACACTGAAGCTTTCTTT | CASSHGTGLNTEAFF | TRBJ1-1 | once | TRBV6-6 | -
TGTGCCAGCAGGTCCGGCGGCACTGAAGCTTTCTTT | CASRSGGTEAFF | TRBJ1-1 | few | TRBV12-3/TRBV12-4 | -
TGTGCCACCAGCAGAGAAAGGGGGAACTACAATGAGCAGTTCTTC | CATSRERGNYNEQFF | TRBJ2-1 | - | TRBV15 | -
TGTGCCAGCAGCCTTTATGGCATCGGCTACACCTTC | CASSLYGIGYTF | TRBJ1-2 | - | TRBV7-9 | -
TGTGCCAGCAGTTACAGTCGGACAGGGTGGGAGACCCAGTACTTC | CASSYSRTGWETQYF | TRBJ2-5 | few | TRBV6-5 | TRBD1
TGTGCCTGGAATAGCAATAGCAATCAGCCCCAGCATTTT | CAWNSNSNQPQHF | TRBJ1-5 | - | TRBV30 | -
TGTGCCAGCAGCCAAGATCCGGACTGGACTGAAGCTTTCTTT | CASSQDPDWTEAFF | TRBJ1-1 | few | TRBV4-2 | -
TGTGCCTGGAAGTTTTGGGCCGGACGGGGGGCTAGCACCATATATTTT | CAWKFWAGRGASTIYF | TRBJ1-3 | - | TRBV30 | -
TGTGCCAGCAGCTTAGCCATGCAAGAGACCCAGTACTTC | CASSLAMQETQYF | TRBJ2-5 | - | TRBV7-9 | -
TGTGCCAGCAGCCCGGGACAGACCTACAATGAGCAGTTCTTC | CASSPGQTYNEQFF | TRBJ2-1 | few | TRBV6-2/TRBV6-3 | TRBD1
TGTGCCAGCAGCCGGGGCCCGGGGGGGTACCAAGAGACCCAGTACTTC | CASSRGPGGYQETQYF | TRBJ2-5 | - | TRBV9 | TRBD2
TGCGCCAGCAGAGGGGGCCAAGGCGGACAGGCTGTCTACGAGCAGTACTTC | CASRGGQGGQAVYEQYF | TRBJ2-7 | - | TRBV5-1 | TRBD1
TGTGCCAGCACCAACACGGTAACAGGGCAAAAGGCCCAGCATTTT | CASTNTVTGQKAQHF | TRBJ1-5 | - | TRBV28 | -
TGTGCCAGCAGCCCGGGACAGGAAAGAAACACCATATATTTT | CASSPGQERNTIYF | TRBJ1-3 | - | TRBV11-3 | TRBD1
TGTGCCACCCAAAGCGGTGGGGGCGGTTTGGGCACAGATACGCAGTATTTT | CATQSGGGGLGTDTQYF | TRBJ2-3 | - | TRBV10-3 | -
TGTGCCTGGACCCGCACAGCGGGTCAGCCCCAGCATTTT | CAWTRTAGQPQHF | TRBJ1-5 | - | TRBV30 | -
TGTGCCAGCAGCTTAGGAGGACAAACTCCAGAGCAGTTCTTC | CASSLGGQTPEQFF | TRBJ2-1 | - | TRBV7-9 | -
TGTGCCAGCAGTCCTAGGATGAACACTGAAGCTTTCTTT | CASSPRMNTEAFF | TRBJ1-1 | - | TRBV27 | -
TGTGCCACCAGCAGAGGAGGCGGGGGGGCAGGAGAGACCCAGTACTTC | CATSRGGGGAGETQYF | TRBJ2-5 | - | TRBV15 | TRBD2
TGTGCCAGCAGCCAAGTAAGGTGGACAGGGGGCAGAAATGAGCAGTTCTTC | CASSQVRWTGGRNEQFF | TRBJ2-1 | - | TRBV14 | TRBD1
TGCAGCGTTGCCGACAGGGGTTTCACTGAAGCTTTCTTT | CSVADRGFTEAFF | TRBJ1-1 | - | TRBV29-1 | TRBD1
TGTGCCAGCAAGGCGGTGATGAACACTGAAGCTTTCTTT | CASKAVMNTEAFF | TRBJ1-1 | - | TRBV7-6 | -
TGTGCCAGCAGGCCGGGACAAAACTTTCGCTACACCTTC | CASRPGQNFRYTF | TRBJ1-2 | - | TRBV6-5 | -
TGTGCCAGCAGCCAAGGCACCAGGGCGAACACTGAAGCTTTCTTT | CASSQGTRANTEAFF | TRBJ1-1 | - | TRBV3-1/TRBV3-2 | -